The following is a TCR beta chain sequence with its context. The antigen remains unidentified. This entry is derived from a study of shared clonotypes between healthy human individuals. The V end was cut by 6 bases, the J end by 7 bases, with 13 bases between. There are 11 residues in the CDR3. Germline CDR1 reads SQVTM; CDR2 reads ANQGSEA. Positive CCR7 selection of CD45RO-negative cells yielded the naive CD8 cells, and terminally differentiated effector memory CD45RA+ cells were excluded. General study results and limits: Clonotype sharing across several donors was observed for about 5.2% of naive CD4 clonotypes.

The assay was immunoSEQ multiplex PCR, and TCRdb's table has in-frame clones only and misses some. The data show fewer than 850,000 clones, around 96% seen once. Sequencing input: naive CD8+ T cells sorted from blood. The chain recombines TRBV29-1 with TRBJ2-7; the D is unclear. The sequence came from a man aged 25 to 45 in good health. The CDR3 is CSVVGTEEQYF. In nucleotides, the CDR3 is TGCAGCGTGGTGGGTACAGAAGAGCAGTACTTC.